These 9 T cell receptor beta chains were sequenced from one sample in a study of cytomegalovirus exposure and HLA in healthy donors. The PCR had 60 Vbeta and 13 Jbeta primers. Assay: immunoSEQ multiplex PCR; the TCRdb copy retains only in-frame clones and omits some. The sample consists of about 89,000 clones, around nine tenths of them appearing once. Sequenced material: PBMCs. These TCRs come from a man aged 25-45 years in good health and CMV-seropositive.

The sample holds a few counts of this clone. In nucleotides, the CDR3 is TGTGCCTGGGGGACAGGGGGTTCTCGGAACACCGGGGAGCTGTTTTTT. Protein sequence: CAWGTGGSRNTGELFF. The chain couples TRBV30 to TRBJ2-2, with 11 bases fitting TRBD1. Germline assignment: CDR1 GTSNPN and CDR2 SVGIG (reference sequence). V trimming: 5 bases; J trimming: 1 base; junction bases outside the gene matches: 6. CDR3 length equals 16 residues.

The count of this clone is one. The rearrangement joins TRBV5-4 to TRBJ2-6, with D unclear. Trimming cost V 1 base and J 0 bases, with 5 bases left between them. The CDR3 contains 15 residues. The germline CDR1 and CDR2 sequences are SGHNT and YYREEE (reference sequence). As DNA, the CDR3 is TGTGCCAGCAGCTTGATCAGCTCTGGGGCCAACGTCCTGACTTTC. Translation: CASSLISSGANVLTF.

The V and J genes are TRBV5-6 and TRBJ2-3, with no clear D. Per the germline V gene, CDR1 is SGHDT and CDR2 is YYEEEE. V was cut by 7 bases and J by 6 bases, with 9 bases left in between. This CDR3 is 11 amino acids long. As DNA, the CDR3 is TGTGCCAGCCACCTCTACGATACGCAGTATTTT. This translates into CASHLYDTQYF.

V gene TRBV11-2 combines with J gene TRBJ2-6, with D tentatively TRBD1 (5 bases). The length of the CDR3 is 16 residues. The V gene lost 0 bases and the J gene lost 0 bases, with 6 bases spanning the gap. The germline gives CDR1 SGHAT, CDR2 FQNNGV. This CDR3 reads CASSLDRASGANVLTF. The CDR3 DNA reads TGTGCCAGCAGCTTAGACAGGGCCTCTGGGGCCAACGTCCTGACTTTC.

The chain recombines TRBV10-1 with TRBJ1-5; TRBD1 matches at 10 bases. The CDR3 runs 14 residues. With 8 bases clipped from V and 6 bases from J, the junction kept 7 bases outside the gene matches. Germline loops: CDR1 WNHNN, CDR2 SYGVQD (reference sequence). CDR3 DNA: TGCGCCAGCTCCGGGACAGGGGACCGTCAGCCCCAGCATTTT. Amino acid sequence: CASSGTGDRQPQHF.

The rearrangement links TRBV5-6 to TRBJ2-6; maybe TRBD2 (6 bases). This CDR3 has 19 amino acids. V lost 4 bases and J lost 0, with 20 bases in between. Per the germline V gene, CDR1 is SGHDT and CDR2 is YYEEEE. CDR3 nucleotide sequence: TGTGCCAGCAGCCCAGGCCCCGGGAGTGATGGCTCTGGGGCCAACGTCCTGACTTTC. Translating gives CASSPGPGSDGSGANVLTF.

The chain uses TRBV15 and TRBJ2-5; the match to TRBD2 covers 9 bases. In germline, CDR1 is LNHNV, CDR2 YYDKDF (reference sequence). The length of the CDR3 is 17 residues. V gave up 2 bases and J gave up 5 bases; unmatched junction bases: 12. This chain's CDR3 is CATSRRVGSGGMETQYF. As DNA, the CDR3 is TGTGCCACCAGCAGAAGAGTGGGGAGCGGGGGGATGGAGACCCAGTACTTC.

J is TRBJ2-1 and V is TRBV10-3; TRBD2 agrees at 10 bases. Germline V gene sequence: CDR1 ENHRY, CDR2 SYGVKD. CDR3 length: 18 residues. V was pared by 2 bases and J by 7 bases, with 14 bases of the junction left unmatched. Written as DNA, the CDR3 is TGTGCCATCAGTGAGACCCCACTAGCGGGGCAAAGAAGGAATGAGCAGTTCTTC. Amino acids: CAISETPLAGQRRNEQFF.

V usage is TRBV6-1 and J usage is TRBJ1-5; D might be TRBD1 (5 bases). The length of the CDR3 is 13 residues. V was shortened by 5 bases and J by 5 bases, with 10 bases between the two germline ends. The germline V gene has CDR1 MNHNS and CDR2 SASEGT. The CDR3 sequence: CASSPREDQPQHF. The CDR3 DNA is TGTGCCAGCAGTCCCAGGGAGGATCAGCCCCAGCATTTT.